Sequencing of this TCR beta chain was carried out in a study of T cells after yellow fever vaccination. Study details: The fractions with low cell numbers were processed using SMART-Seq v4 Ultra Low Input.

Production of TCR cDNA was by 5'RACE template switching, which also added a universal primer site and UMIs. TCRdb re-called the 5' RACE reads with MiXCR, one entry per CDR3 protein. The data contain fewer than 450,000 distinct CDR3 sequences, less than 9.5% of them singletons. Study observations and caveats: Clonotype sharing between CD4 and CD8 compartments was small. The secondary response was weaker, and its peak arrived faster, on day 5 versus 15.

As for this clonotype: What it recognizes is unknown.

Germline V gene sequence: CDR1 MNHEY, CDR2 SVGAGI. The CDR3 runs 18 residues. The ends were cut back, 0 bases at V and 3 bases at J, with 20 bases in the middle. The receptor comes from a man in his late teens or twenties who received the YFV17D yellow fever vaccine. Sequenced material: PBMCs, taken roughly 46 days after the first yellow fever vaccination. The chain has TRBV6-5 and TRBJ2-5; no clear D gene. The CDR3 is CASSYSWFSFQSKETQYF. The CDR3 DNA is TGTGCCAGCAGTTACTCGTGGTTCAGCTTCCAGTCGAAAGAGACCCAGTACTTC.